These T cell receptor beta chains were read from a single sample in a study of T cell responses to AZD1222 COVID-19 vaccine. Some clones are missing from TCRdb's copy, which holds only in-frame ones; the method was immunoSEQ multiplex PCR. The sample records 150,000 to 200,000 clones, about 94% being singletons. Sample: peripheral blood, taken on day 0 of AZD1222 vaccination. The receptors derive from an adult in good health. Each CDR3 is given with its conserved first and last residue. D genes are given only for firm matches. Size tells how often a clone was seen (once, few, many) or the class of an expanded clone, and some rows leave it out.

v_gene: TRBV27
abundance: .
j_gene: TRBJ2-2
d_gene: .
CDR3nt: TGTGCCAGCAGTCCGGGACTTGCCGGGGAGCTGTTTTTT
CDR3aa: CASSPGLAGELFF

v_gene: TRBV9
abundance: .
j_gene: TRBJ1-2
d_gene: TRBD1
CDR3nt: TGTGCCAGCAGCGCCCCGGGACAGGGTGACTATGGCTACACCTTC
CDR3aa: CASSAPGQGDYGYTF

v_gene: TRBV5-1
abundance: .
j_gene: TRBJ2-3
d_gene: TRBD1
CDR3nt: TGCGCCAGCAGCTTGTGGGACAGGGGCCCGGATACGCAGTATTTT
CDR3aa: CASSLWDRGPDTQYF

v_gene: TRBV7-7
abundance: few
j_gene: TRBJ2-7
d_gene: .
CDR3nt: TGTGCTAGCAGCTTACTCCCCGGGGGCTCCTACGAGCAGTACTTC
CDR3aa: CASSLLPGGSYEQYF

v_gene: TRBV6-5
abundance: .
j_gene: TRBJ1-1
d_gene: .
CDR3nt: TGTGCCAGCAGGGATAGAGGCCACACTGAAGCTTTCTTT
CDR3aa: CASRDRGHTEAFF

v_gene: TRBV7-9
abundance: .
j_gene: TRBJ2-7
d_gene: .
CDR3nt: TGTGCCAGCAGCTTAGTGCCCCCGGCTGCTTGGGAGCAGTACTTC
CDR3aa: CASSLVPPAAWEQYF

v_gene: TRBV6-1
abundance: .
j_gene: TRBJ2-7
d_gene: .
CDR3nt: TGTGCCAGCAGTGAAGCGCTGCCAGCCTGGGAGCAGTACTTC
CDR3aa: CASSEALPAWEQYF

v_gene: TRBV19
abundance: .
j_gene: TRBJ2-2
d_gene: .
CDR3nt: TGTGCCAGTAGTCGGGGAAGAACCGGGGAGCTGTTTTTT
CDR3aa: CASSRGRTGELFF

v_gene: TRBV9
abundance: .
j_gene: TRBJ2-7
d_gene: .
CDR3nt: TGTGCCAGCAGCGTAGCGGTTACCTCCTACGAGCAGTACTTC
CDR3aa: CASSVAVTSYEQYF

v_gene: TRBV5-4
abundance: .
j_gene: TRBJ2-5
d_gene: .
CDR3nt: TGTGCCAGCAGCCCTAATAGCGCGGCAGAGACCCAGTACTTC
CDR3aa: CASSPNSAAETQYF

v_gene: TRBV14
abundance: .
j_gene: TRBJ2-7
d_gene: .
CDR3nt: TGTGCCAGCAGCCCAGCTGGGGGACTCTCCGAGCAGTACTTC
CDR3aa: CASSPAGGLSEQYF

v_gene: TRBV10-2
abundance: .
j_gene: TRBJ2-3
d_gene: TRBD2
CDR3nt: TGCGCCAGCAGATTGACTAGCGGGGCCACAGATACGCAGTATTTT
CDR3aa: CASRLTSGATDTQYF

v_gene: TRBV28
abundance: .
j_gene: TRBJ2-2
d_gene: TRBD2
CDR3nt: TGTGCCAGCAGTTTTCTAGCGGGTGCCTTGAACACCGGGGAGCTGTTTTTT
CDR3aa: CASSFLAGALNTGELFF

v_gene: TRBV13
abundance: .
j_gene: TRBJ2-7
d_gene: .
CDR3nt: TGTGCCAGCAGCTTAACCCTCGCCCGGGGGGAGCAGTACTTC
CDR3aa: CASSLTLARGEQYF

v_gene: TRBV9
abundance: .
j_gene: TRBJ2-3
d_gene: .
CDR3nt: TGTGCCAGCAGCGTTCAACACGAGGGCGGAGGCACAGATACGCAGTATTTT
CDR3aa: CASSVQHEGGGTDTQYF

v_gene: TRBV6-2/TRBV6-3
abundance: .
j_gene: TRBJ2-7
d_gene: TRBD2
CDR3nt: TGTGCCAGCAGTTACGAATCTAGCGGAGCTAGCTCCTACGAGCAGTACTTC
CDR3aa: CASSYESSGASSYEQYF

v_gene: TRBV7-3
abundance: .
j_gene: TRBJ2-5
d_gene: .
CDR3nt: TGTGCCAGCAGCCGAGGGGTTAAAGAGACCCAGTACTTC
CDR3aa: CASSRGVKETQYF

v_gene: TRBV28
abundance: .
j_gene: TRBJ2-5
d_gene: .
CDR3nt: TGTGCCAGCAGTTTCTCAGGGTTTGGGGGACAAGAGACCCAGTACTTC
CDR3aa: CASSFSGFGGQETQYF

v_gene: TRBV25-1
abundance: once
j_gene: TRBJ2-2
d_gene: .
CDR3nt: TGTGCCAGCAGTTACAGAGACACCGGGGAGCTGTTTTTT
CDR3aa: CASSYRDTGELFF

v_gene: TRBV5-4
abundance: .
j_gene: TRBJ1-2
d_gene: .
CDR3nt: TGTGCCAGCAGCCCTCGGACAGAATATGGCTACACCTTC
CDR3aa: CASSPRTEYGYTF

v_gene: TRBV6-5
abundance: .
j_gene: TRBJ1-1
d_gene: TRBD1
CDR3nt: TGTGCCAGCAGACAACAGGGGAATACTGAAGCTTTCTTT
CDR3aa: CASRQQGNTEAFF

v_gene: TRBV7-8
abundance: .
j_gene: TRBJ2-2
d_gene: TRBD2
CDR3nt: TGTGCCAGCAGCCCCGGACTAGCGGGAGGTGCCTATACCGGGGAGCTGTTTTTT
CDR3aa: CASSPGLAGGAYTGELFF

v_gene: TRBV7-9
abundance: .
j_gene: TRBJ1-1
d_gene: .
CDR3nt: TGTGCCAGCAGCCCCCCCTCTCCGGGTGAAGCTTTCTTT
CDR3aa: CASSPPSPGEAFF

v_gene: TRBV30
abundance: .
j_gene: TRBJ2-7
d_gene: .
CDR3nt: TGTGCCTGGAGTGTGGAGGGCTACGAGCAGTACTTC
CDR3aa: CAWSVEGYEQYF

v_gene: TRBV28
abundance: once
j_gene: TRBJ2-1
d_gene: .
CDR3nt: TGTGCCAGCAGTGGCGCTCGGGGCCCCCACTCCTACAATGAGCAGTTCTTC
CDR3aa: CASSGARGPHSYNEQFF

v_gene: TRBV7-9
abundance: once
j_gene: TRBJ1-2
d_gene: TRBD1
CDR3nt: TGTGCCAGCAGCAAACAGGGGGTCCCTAACTACACCTTC
CDR3aa: CASSKQGVPNYTF

v_gene: TRBV9
abundance: .
j_gene: TRBJ2-7
d_gene: .
CDR3nt: TGTGCCAGCAGCGTAGGAGGGGCAGGGAATTGGGACGAGCAGTACTTC
CDR3aa: CASSVGGAGNWDEQYF